Listed below are T cell receptor beta chains from one sample, sequenced in a study of OX40 agonist ivuxolimab in advanced cancers. The method was immunoSEQ multiplex PCR; TCRdb's version includes in-frame clones alone and lacks a portion of them. The table shows about 120,000 clones, with 80% to 90% occurring only once. The sample here was CD4+ or CD8+ T cells sorted from blood, taken in a trial of the OX40 agonist ivuxolimab. The origin of the receptors is an adult with an advanced solid tumor such as melanoma, head and neck, liver or kidney cancer. Each CDR3 is given with its conserved first and last residue. The order of the fields is CDR3 length, J gene, V gene, CDR3 protein.

CDR3 length: 14
J gene: TRBJ2-7
V gene: TRBV9
CDR3 protein: CASSVTGTNYEQYF

CDR3 length: 16
J gene: TRBJ2-5
V gene: TRBV19
CDR3 protein: CASSMGRGPSELTQYF

CDR3 length: 15
J gene: TRBJ2-1
V gene: TRBV2
CDR3 protein: CASRDRDSAYNEQFF

CDR3 length: 16
J gene: TRBJ2-6
V gene: TRBV5-1
CDR3 protein: CASSSLEGNGANVLTF

CDR3 length: 17
J gene: TRBJ1-6
V gene: TRBV5-6
CDR3 protein: CASSWGQISSYNSPLHF

CDR3 length: 15
J gene: TRBJ1-3
V gene: TRBV6-5
CDR3 protein: CASSTPNSRGNTIYF

CDR3 length: 11
J gene: TRBJ2-7
V gene: TRBV20-1
CDR3 protein: CSAHNLREQYF

CDR3 length: 13
J gene: TRBJ2-5
V gene: TRBV5-4
CDR3 protein: CASSFGQEETQYF

CDR3 length: 14
J gene: TRBJ2-3
V gene: TRBV5-6
CDR3 protein: CASSPGGGSDTQYF

CDR3 length: 13
J gene: TRBJ1-2
V gene: TRBV21-1
CDR3 protein: CASSKQRPYGYTF

CDR3 length: 15
J gene: TRBJ2-1
V gene: TRBV6-5
CDR3 protein: CASSWTSGGSNEQFF

CDR3 length: 15
J gene: TRBJ1-2
V gene: TRBV2
CDR3 protein: CASSHPGQGVGGYTF

CDR3 length: 14
J gene: TRBJ1-4
V gene: TRBV6-4
CDR3 protein: CASSVSEGIGKLFF

CDR3 length: 14
J gene: TRBJ2-7
V gene: TRBV9
CDR3 protein: CASSVDLAPYEQYF

CDR3 length: 18
J gene: TRBJ2-4
V gene: TRBV21-1
CDR3 protein: CASSLTGLAGGAKNIQYF

CDR3 length: 14
J gene: TRBJ2-5
V gene: TRBV7-3
CDR3 protein: CASSLRGAEETQYF

CDR3 length: 15
J gene: TRBJ2-4
V gene: TRBV7-2
CDR3 protein: CASSLEGSAKNIQYF

CDR3 length: 14
J gene: TRBJ2-5
V gene: TRBV5-1
CDR3 protein: CASSSMGVVETQYF

CDR3 length: 15
J gene: TRBJ2-2
V gene: TRBV5-4
CDR3 protein: CASSLGQSNTGELFF

CDR3 length: 14
J gene: TRBJ2-2
V gene: TRBV27
CDR3 protein: CASSLFRNTGELFF

CDR3 length: 13
J gene: TRBJ1-6
V gene: TRBV4-1
CDR3 protein: CASSQVSGSPLHF

CDR3 length: 15
J gene: TRBJ2-7
V gene: TRBV7-2
CDR3 protein: CASTTSGGAINEQYF

CDR3 length: 15
J gene: TRBJ2-5
V gene: TRBV5-1
CDR3 protein: CASSLVSGGQETQYF

CDR3 length: 14
J gene: TRBJ2-1
V gene: TRBV6-6
CDR3 protein: CASSYSEESNEQFF

CDR3 length: 9
J gene: TRBJ2-7
V gene: TRBV28
CDR3 protein: CASGDKRYF

CDR3 length: 14
J gene: TRBJ1-5
V gene: TRBV6-5
CDR3 protein: CASSYSGRNQPQHF

CDR3 length: 15
J gene: TRBJ2-7
V gene: TRBV28
CDR3 protein: CASSPGTGFPYEQYF

CDR3 length: 14
J gene: TRBJ2-7
V gene: TRBV18
CDR3 protein: CASSLLALGYEQYF

CDR3 length: 14
J gene: TRBJ2-5
V gene: TRBV11-3
CDR3 protein: CASSRDRGQETQYF

CDR3 length: 14
J gene: TRBJ1-3
V gene: TRBV15
CDR3 protein: CATSRYSSGNTIYF

CDR3 length: 14
J gene: TRBJ1-1
V gene: TRBV28
CDR3 protein: CASSLSQGDTEAFF

CDR3 length: 16
J gene: TRBJ2-3
V gene: TRBV10-1
CDR3 protein: CASSDTGVRRTDTQYF

CDR3 length: 15
J gene: TRBJ1-1
V gene: TRBV7-9
CDR3 protein: CASSPRGGYNTEAFF

CDR3 length: 14
J gene: TRBJ2-5
V gene: TRBV19
CDR3 protein: CASSRGGYQETQYF

CDR3 length: 13
J gene: TRBJ2-3
V gene: TRBV5-6
CDR3 protein: CASSPGSTDTQYF

CDR3 length: 14
J gene: TRBJ1-1
V gene: TRBV7-9
CDR3 protein: CASSPPGRNTEAFF

CDR3 length: 14
J gene: TRBJ2-6
V gene: TRBV30
CDR3 protein: CAWTQGYGANVLTF

CDR3 length: 14
J gene: TRBJ2-7
V gene: TRBV7-2
CDR3 protein: CASSPSGGLLEQYF

CDR3 length: 13
J gene: TRBJ2-5
V gene: TRBV5-1
CDR3 protein: CASSLMGGETQYF

CDR3 length: 17
J gene: TRBJ1-6
V gene: TRBV19
CDR3 protein: CASSSAGGQGWNSPLHF

CDR3 length: 13
J gene: TRBJ2-5
V gene: TRBV7-2
CDR3 protein: CASSTTREETQYF

CDR3 length: 15
J gene: TRBJ2-5
V gene: TRBV5-1
CDR3 protein: CASSRKGQGQETQYF

CDR3 length: 13
J gene: TRBJ1-1
V gene: TRBV29-1
CDR3 protein: CSVGGTGNTEAFF

CDR3 length: 13
J gene: TRBJ1-5
V gene: TRBV30
CDR3 protein: CAWNGGGNQPQHF

CDR3 length: 15
J gene: TRBJ1-6
V gene: TRBV4-2
CDR3 protein: CASSRGDVDNSPLHF

CDR3 length: 15
J gene: TRBJ2-7
V gene: TRBV30
CDR3 protein: CAWSAPGLVGYEQYF

CDR3 length: 15
J gene: TRBJ1-1
V gene: TRBV4-1
CDR3 protein: CASSLGTELNTEAFF

CDR3 length: 13
J gene: TRBJ1-2
V gene: TRBV6-1
CDR3 protein: CASSGETAYGYTF

CDR3 length: 13
J gene: TRBJ2-5
V gene: TRBV5-4
CDR3 protein: CAIQSGAGETQYF

CDR3 length: 14
J gene: TRBJ2-2
V gene: TRBV6-4
CDR3 protein: CASRTDANTGELFF

CDR3 length: 13
J gene: TRBJ2-3
V gene: TRBV5-4
CDR3 protein: CASSFSGTDTQYF